Listed below are T cell receptor beta chains from one sample, sequenced in a study of blood T cell repertoires in COVID-19. The assay was immunoSEQ multiplex PCR, and TCRdb's table has in-frame clones only and misses some. The profile shows about 500,000 clones, 80% to 90% of them singletons. The sequenced sample consisted of peripheral blood. The source of these receptors is a man aged 18 to 29 with COVID-19, enrolled during active disease. Each CDR3 is given with its conserved first and last residue. The order of the fields is D gene, clone size, V gene, J gene, CDR3 protein, CDR3 DNA. D genes are given only for firm matches. Expanded clones are given a class, and other clones once, few, many or no size at all.

TRBD2,NA,TRBV9,TRBJ2-7,CASSPRSWEGSSYEQYF,TGTGCCAGCAGCCCCAGGTCGTGGGAGGGGAGCTCCTACGAGCAGTACTTC
TRBD2,NA,TRBV3-1/TRBV3-2,TRBJ2-1,CASSRDSGTYNEQFF,TGTGCCAGCAGCCGGGATAGCGGGACCTACAATGAGCAGTTCTTC
NA,NA,TRBV7-2,TRBJ1-1,CASSLSGGTEAFF,TGTGCCAGCAGCTTATCAGGAGGCACTGAAGCTTTCTTT
NA,NA,TRBV7-9,TRBJ1-4,CASSSGIENEKLFF,TGTGCCAGCAGTTCGGGGATAGAAAATGAAAAACTGTTTTTT
NA,NA,TRBV6-5,TRBJ2-5,CASRKTGQETQYF,TGTGCCAGCAGGAAGACAGGCCAAGAGACCCAGTACTTC
NA,once,TRBV28,TRBJ1-2,CASGNWRGRNYGYTF,TGTGCCAGCGGGAACTGGAGGGGACGGAACTATGGCTACACCTTC
TRBD1,NA,TRBV6-1,TRBJ1-6,CASSEVQGAQNSPLHF,TGTGCCAGCAGTGAAGTGCAGGGGGCTCAAAATTCACCCCTCCACTTT
TRBD1,NA,TRBV6-5,TRBJ1-2,CASSYSRTGGFYGYTF,TGTGCCAGCAGTTACTCCCGGACAGGGGGATTCTATGGCTACACCTTC
TRBD1,NA,TRBV10-3,TRBJ2-7,CATTGNGDEQYF,TGTGCCACGACAGGGAATGGGGACGAGCAGTACTTC
NA,NA,TRBV3-1/TRBV3-2,TRBJ2-1,CASSQVHPREIPYNEQFF,TGTGCCAGCAGCCAAGTTCACCCACGGGAGATCCCCTACAATGAGCAGTTCTTC
TRBD1,NA,TRBV11-2,TRBJ2-7,CASSTKTGMDNEQYF,TGTGCCAGCAGCACTAAGACAGGGATGGACAACGAGCAGTACTTC
NA,NA,TRBV29-1,TRBJ1-2,CSVGGGYGYTF,TGCAGCGTTGGAGGGGGTTATGGCTACACCTTC
NA,NA,TRBV5-1,TRBJ2-7,CASSLEQTYEQYF,TGCGCCAGCAGCTTGGAACAGACATACGAGCAGTACTTC
TRBD1,few,TRBV2,TRBJ1-5,CASSLGTGDQPQHF,TGTGCCAGCAGCTTAGGGACAGGCGATCAGCCCCAGCATTTT
NA,NA,TRBV7-8,TRBJ1-5,CASSPRSRSSNQPQHF,TGTGCCAGCAGCCCAAGGAGCCGATCTAGCAATCAGCCCCAGCATTTT
TRBD2,once,TRBV25-1,TRBJ2-7,CASSVIAGAYEQYF,TGTGCCAGCAGTGTCATAGCGGGGGCCTACGAGCAGTACTTC
NA,NA,TRBV6-1,TRBJ1-1,CASREGQKNTEAFF,TGTGCCAGCAGAGAAGGACAGAAAAACACTGAAGCTTTCTTT
TRBD2,NA,TRBV19,TRBJ2-1,CASSLRRGAGAMNEQFF,TGTGCCAGTAGTCTCCGCCGAGGGGCGGGAGCTATGAATGAGCAGTTCTTC
TRBD2,NA,TRBV7-9,TRBJ2-7,CASSSETSGTVAHF,TGTGCCAGCAGCTCGGAGACTAGCGGGACTGTTGCTCACTTC
NA,once,TRBV7-2,TRBJ1-5,CASSWSGRPRNQPQHF,TGTGCCAGCAGCTGGTCGGGAAGGCCTCGCAATCAGCCCCAGCATTTT
TRBD2,NA,TRBV19,TRBJ2-5,CASSIGAGLAGETQYF,TGTGCCAGTAGTATTGGTGCGGGACTAGCGGGAGAGACCCAGTACTTC
NA,once,TRBV4-1,TRBJ2-5,CASSQGLWQETQYF,TGCGCCAGCAGCCAAGGACTTTGGCAAGAGACCCAGTACTTC
NA,NA,TRBV6-5,TRBJ1-4,CASSREGGANEKLFF,TGTGCCAGCAGCCGAGAAGGGGGGGCTAATGAAAAACTGTTTTTT
TRBD1,NA,TRBV5-5,TRBJ1-6,CASSFPRGQGHSPLHF,TGTGCCAGCAGCTTCCCGCGGGGACAGGGGCATTCACCCCTCCACTTT
NA,NA,TRBV30,TRBJ1-1,CAWSVGGLNTEAFF,TGTGCCTGGAGTGTAGGAGGGTTGAACACTGAAGCTTTCTTT
TRBD2,NA,TRBV11-3,TRBJ2-3,CASSSGLAGMGTDTQYF,TGTGCCAGCAGCTCGGGACTAGCGGGAATGGGCACAGATACGCAGTATTTT
TRBD2,NA,TRBV4-2,TRBJ2-3,CASSQDRTSGRGTQYF,TGTGCCAGCAGCCAAGATCGAACTAGCGGGCGGGGTACGCAGTATTTT
NA,NA,TRBV7-3,TRBJ1-6,CASSPYSPLHF,TGTGCCAGCAGCCCATATTCACCCCTCCACTTT
TRBD2,NA,TRBV4-1,TRBJ2-3,CASSQDPGLPATDTQYF,TGCGCCAGCAGCCAAGATCCGGGACTACCTGCCACAGATACGCAGTATTTT
NA,NA,TRBV5-4,TRBJ1-2,CASSGGNVRQGTYGYTF,TGTGCCAGCAGCGGTGGTAATGTTAGGCAGGGGACCTATGGCTACACCTTC
NA,NA,TRBV19,TRBJ1-5,CASLYRAGQPQHF,TGTGCCAGTCTTTACAGGGCTGGTCAGCCCCAGCATTTT
NA,once,TRBV6-5,TRBJ2-3,CASSSEAGIGDTQYF,TGTGCCAGCAGTTCCGAGGCGGGTATAGGAGATACGCAGTATTTT
TRBD1,NA,TRBV18,TRBJ2-5,CASSPRAGGETQYF,TGTGCCAGCTCACCACGGGCAGGGGGAGAGACCCAGTACTTC
TRBD2,NA,TRBV29-1,TRBJ2-1,CPRLGTSGRAPYNEQFF,TGCCCCCGGTTGGGGACTAGCGGGAGGGCGCCCTACAATGAGCAGTTCTTC
NA,once,TRBV12-2,TRBJ1-5,CASPGTGVGQPQHF,TGTGCAAGCCCGGGGACAGGGGTCGGACAGCCCCAGCATTTT
NA,NA,TRBV7-9,TRBJ2-3,CASSFSAVLEDTQYF,TGTGCCAGCAGCTTCTCGGCGGTGCTCGAAGATACGCAGTATTTT
TRBD1,NA,TRBV6-5,TRBJ2-7,CASSNTRTGNEQYF,TGTGCCAGCAGTAACACACGGACAGGGAACGAGCAGTACTTC